These 6 T cell receptor beta chains share one sample of origin, sequenced in a study of blood T cell repertoires in COVID-19. Profiled with immunoSEQ multiplex PCR; TCRdb holds only in-frame clones, not every one. Of 170,000 or so clones listed, over 75% were seen once; the top ten hold approximately 6.6%. The sequencing sample was made of PBMCs or T cells enriched from blood (not recorded which). These receptor sequences come from a woman between 45 and 65 years old who had recovered from COVID-19.

This clone was observed a single time. This chain connects TRBV5-6 to TRBJ1-1; 8 nucleotides line up with TRBD1. This CDR3 is built from 14 residues. Germline CDR1 and CDR2: SGHDT and YYEEEE. J gave up 6 bases and V 2 bases, and 6 bases lay outside the gene matches. The CDR3 DNA is TGTGCCAGCAGCTTCGACAGGGGAAGTGCTGAAGCTTTCTTT. Amino acids: CASSFDRGSAEAFF.

The chain combines TRBV11-2 with TRBJ2-3; no clear D. The germline CDR1 and CDR2 sequences are SGHAT and FQNNGV. The ends were cut back, 3 bases at V and 11 bases at J, with 12 bases in the middle. CDR3 length: 12 amino acids. CDR3 amino acids: CASSFGPSRQYF. DNA of the CDR3: TGTGCCAGCAGCTTTGGCCCTTCTAGGCAGTATTTT.

The chain links TRBV4-1 to TRBJ1-1; D may be TRBD1 (5 bases). Trimming removed 2 bases at V and 7 bases at J, with 14 bases between. The CDR3 loop spans 14 amino acids. Germline CDR1 MGHRA, CDR2 YSYEKL. CDR3 nucleotides: TGCGCCAGCAGCCAAATGGTGCAGACAGATGAAGCTTTCTTT. As protein: CASSQMVQTDEAFF.

The chain joins TRBV7-3 to TRBJ1-1, with D possibly being TRBD1 (6 bases). The germline V gene encodes CDR1 SGHTA and CDR2 FQGTGA. V lost 4 bases to trimming and J lost 6 bases, with 12 bases between them. The CDR3 consists of 13 residues. The CDR3 sequence: CASSYRDGAEAFF. In DNA form, the CDR3 reads TGTGCCAGCAGCTACAGGGACGGGGCTGAAGCTTTCTTT. The whole variable domain, filled in from reference TRBV7-3 and TRBJ1-1, reads GAGVSQTPSNKVTEKGKYVELRCDPISGHTALYWYRQSLGQGPEFLIYFQGTGAADDSGLPNDRFFAVRPEGSVSTLKIQRTERGDSAVYLCASSYRDGAEAFFGQGTRLTVV.

The V gene is TRBV30, the J gene TRBJ2-5, with D perhaps TRBD2 (6 bases). Between the trimmed V and J ends, which lost 3 bases and 5 bases, there was a span of 16 bases. Germline V lookup: CDR1 GTSNPN, CDR2 SVGIG (reference sequence). The CDR3 has 14 amino acids. This CDR3 is CAWSPPAGLETQYF. Written as DNA, the CDR3 is TGTGCCTGGAGCCCACCCGCGGGGCTGGAGACCCAGTACTTC.

The chain carries TRBV9 and TRBJ2-1; D is perhaps TRBD2 (6 bases). The germline V gene encodes CDR1 SGDLS and CDR2 YYNGEE. Trimming removed 0 bases from V and 4 bases from J, with 14 bases in between. The CDR3 has 16 residues. The CDR3: CASSVGRDLVYNEQFF. Written as DNA, the CDR3 is TGTGCCAGCAGCGTAGGGAGGGATTTGGTATACAATGAGCAGTTCTTC.